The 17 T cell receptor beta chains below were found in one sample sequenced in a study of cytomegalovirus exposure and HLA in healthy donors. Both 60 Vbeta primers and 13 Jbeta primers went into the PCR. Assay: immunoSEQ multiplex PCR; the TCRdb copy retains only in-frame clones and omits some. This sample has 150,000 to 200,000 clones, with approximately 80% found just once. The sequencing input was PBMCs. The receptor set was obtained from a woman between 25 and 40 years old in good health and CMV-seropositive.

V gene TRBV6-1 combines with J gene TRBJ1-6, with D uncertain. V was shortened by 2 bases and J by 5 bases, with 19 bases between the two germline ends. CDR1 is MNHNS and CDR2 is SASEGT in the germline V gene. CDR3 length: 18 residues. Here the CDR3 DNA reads TGTGCCAGCAGTGAAAACCGGAGCGGGTGGCTTGATAATTCACCCCTCCACTTT. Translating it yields CASSENRSGWLDNSPLHF.

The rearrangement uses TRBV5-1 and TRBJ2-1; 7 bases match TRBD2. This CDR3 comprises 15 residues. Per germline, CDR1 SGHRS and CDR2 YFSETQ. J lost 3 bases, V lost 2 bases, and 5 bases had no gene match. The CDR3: CASSFGGDYYNEQFF. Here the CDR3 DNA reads TGCGCCAGCAGCTTTGGGGGGGACTACTACAATGAGCAGTTCTTC.

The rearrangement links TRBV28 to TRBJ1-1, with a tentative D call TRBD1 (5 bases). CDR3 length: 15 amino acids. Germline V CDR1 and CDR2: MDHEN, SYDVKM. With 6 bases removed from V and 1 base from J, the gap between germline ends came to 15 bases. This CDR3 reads CASSSQGVRNTEAFF. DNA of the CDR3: TGTGCCAGCAGCTCCCAAGGGGTCCGGAACACTGAAGCTTTCTTT.

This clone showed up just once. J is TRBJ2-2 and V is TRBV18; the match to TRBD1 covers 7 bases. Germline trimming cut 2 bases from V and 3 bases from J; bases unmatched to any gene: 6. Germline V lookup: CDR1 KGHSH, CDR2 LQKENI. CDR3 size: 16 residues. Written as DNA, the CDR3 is TGTGCCAGCTCACCAACAGGGGTAACTGACACCGGGGAGCTGTTTTTT. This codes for CASSPTGVTDTGELFF.

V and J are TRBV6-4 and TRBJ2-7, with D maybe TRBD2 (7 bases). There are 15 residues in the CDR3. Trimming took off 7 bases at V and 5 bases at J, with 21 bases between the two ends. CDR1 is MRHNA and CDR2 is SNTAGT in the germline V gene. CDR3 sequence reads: CASTVGEGEAHEQYF. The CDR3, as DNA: TGTGCCAGCACTGTAGGGGAGGGGGAGGCGCACGAGCAGTACTTC.

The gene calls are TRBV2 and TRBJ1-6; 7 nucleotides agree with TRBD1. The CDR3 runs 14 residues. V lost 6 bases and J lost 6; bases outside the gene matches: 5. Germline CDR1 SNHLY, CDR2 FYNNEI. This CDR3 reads CASRTGTGNSPLHF. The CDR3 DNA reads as TGTGCCAGCAGGACAGGGACGGGTAATTCACCCCTCCACTTT.

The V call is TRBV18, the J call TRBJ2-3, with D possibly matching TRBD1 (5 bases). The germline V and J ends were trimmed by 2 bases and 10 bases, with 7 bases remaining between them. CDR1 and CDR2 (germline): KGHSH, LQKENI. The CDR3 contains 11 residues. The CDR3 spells CASSPGAAQYF. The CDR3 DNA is TGTGCCAGCTCACCAGGGGCTGCGCAGTATTTT. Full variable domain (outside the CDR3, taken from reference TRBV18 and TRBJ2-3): NAGVMQNPRHLVRRRGQEARLRCSPMKGHSHVYWYRQLPEEGLKFMVYLQKENIIDESGMPKERFSAEFPKEGPSILRIQQVVRGDSAAYFCASSPGAAQYFGPGTRLTVL.

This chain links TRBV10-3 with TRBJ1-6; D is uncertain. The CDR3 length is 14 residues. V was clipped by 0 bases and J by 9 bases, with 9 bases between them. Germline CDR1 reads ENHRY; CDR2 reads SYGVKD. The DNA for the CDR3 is TGTGCCATCAGTGAGTCGACATGGCGTTCACCCCTCCACTTT. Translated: CAISESTWRSPLHF.

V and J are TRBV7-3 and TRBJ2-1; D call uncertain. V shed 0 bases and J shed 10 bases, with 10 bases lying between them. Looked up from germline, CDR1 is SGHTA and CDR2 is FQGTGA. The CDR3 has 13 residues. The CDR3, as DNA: TGTGCCAGCAGCTTAACCCGACTTGGCGAGCAGTTCTTC. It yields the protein CASSLTRLGEQFF.

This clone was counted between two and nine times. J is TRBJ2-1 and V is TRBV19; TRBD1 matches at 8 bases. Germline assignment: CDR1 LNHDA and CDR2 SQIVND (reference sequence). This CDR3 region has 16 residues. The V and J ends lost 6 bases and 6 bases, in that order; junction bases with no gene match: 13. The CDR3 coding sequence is TGTGCCAGTAGATACTCCGGACAGGGCAGTAGCAATGAGCAGTTCTTC. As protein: CASRYSGQGSSNEQFF. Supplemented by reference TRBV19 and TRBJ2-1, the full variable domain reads DGGITQSPKYLFRKEGQNVTLSCEQNLNHDAMYWYRQDPGQGLRLIYYSQIVNDFQKGDIAEGYSVSREKKESFPLTVTSAQKNPTAFYLCASRYSGQGSSNEQFFGPGTRLTVL.

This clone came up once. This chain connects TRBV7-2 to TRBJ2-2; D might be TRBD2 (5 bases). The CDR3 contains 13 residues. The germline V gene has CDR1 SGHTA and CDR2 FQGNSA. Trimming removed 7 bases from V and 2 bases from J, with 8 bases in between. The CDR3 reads CASTDYNTGELFF. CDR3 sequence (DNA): TGTGCCAGCACCGACTATAACACCGGGGAGCTGTTTTTT.

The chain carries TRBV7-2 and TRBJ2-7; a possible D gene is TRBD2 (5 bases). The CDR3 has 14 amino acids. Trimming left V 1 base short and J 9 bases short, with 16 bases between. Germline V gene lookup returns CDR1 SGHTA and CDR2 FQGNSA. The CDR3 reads CASSLGGAGVGQYF. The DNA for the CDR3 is TGTGCCAGCAGCTTAGGGGGTGCGGGCGTGGGGCAGTACTTC.

The CDR3 region has the DNA TGTGCCAGCAGTCAAATAGGGGGCGGAAACCTCTATGGCTACACCTTC. Its translation: CASSQIGGGNLYGYTF. The chain is built from TRBV28 and TRBJ1-2; 7 bases match TRBD1. The germline V gene encodes CDR1 MDHEN and CDR2 SYDVKM. J gave up 4 bases and V 5 bases, and 13 bases lay outside the gene matches. CDR3 size: 16 residues.

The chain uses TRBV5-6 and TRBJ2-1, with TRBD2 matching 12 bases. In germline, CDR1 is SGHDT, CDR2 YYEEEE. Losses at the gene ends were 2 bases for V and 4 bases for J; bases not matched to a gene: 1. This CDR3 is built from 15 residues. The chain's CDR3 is CASSLLAGGYNEQFF. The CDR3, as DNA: TGTGCCAGCAGCTTACTAGCGGGGGGATACAATGAGCAGTTCTTC.

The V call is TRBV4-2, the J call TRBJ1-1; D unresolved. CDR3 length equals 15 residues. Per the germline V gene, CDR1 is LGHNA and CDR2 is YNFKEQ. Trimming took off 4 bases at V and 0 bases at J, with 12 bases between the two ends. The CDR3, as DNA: TGTGCCAGCAGCCCCCGTCCAACAGTGAACACTGAAGCTTTCTTT. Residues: CASSPRPTVNTEAFF.

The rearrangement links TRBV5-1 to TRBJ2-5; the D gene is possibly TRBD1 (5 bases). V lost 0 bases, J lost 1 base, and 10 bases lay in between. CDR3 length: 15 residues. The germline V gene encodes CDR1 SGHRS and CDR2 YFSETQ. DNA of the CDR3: TGCGCCAGCAGCTTGGTGGCAGGGCTCCAAGAGACCCAGTACTTC. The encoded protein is CASSLVAGLQETQYF.

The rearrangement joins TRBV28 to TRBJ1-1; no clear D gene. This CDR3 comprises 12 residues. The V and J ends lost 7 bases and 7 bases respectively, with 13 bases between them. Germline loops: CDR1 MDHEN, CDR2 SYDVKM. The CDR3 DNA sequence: TGTGCCAGCACCCAAGGAGGAAGTGAAGCTTTCTTT. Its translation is CASTQGGSEAFF.